Shown below are 11 T cell receptor beta chains from a single sample sequenced in a study of control samples from healthy donors and cancer patients. Sequenced by immunoSEQ multiplex PCR; TCRdb stores in-frame clones only, minus some. The sample holds tens of thousands of clones, 88% seen once. The material sequenced was PBMCs. All receptors derive from a man over 45 with head and neck cancer.

The V and J genes are TRBV19 and TRBJ2-1, with 11 bases lining up with TRBD1. The J segment lost 8 bases and the V segment lost 3 bases, leaving 6 bases of the junction unmatched. CDR1 and CDR2 (germline): LNHDA, SQIVND (reference sequence). The length of the CDR3 is 15 residues. This CDR3 is CASSIRDRGTDEQFF. Here the CDR3 DNA reads TGTGCCAGTAGTATTCGGGACAGGGGGACCGATGAGCAGTTCTTC.

V and J are TRBV2 and TRBJ2-7, with 11 bases that match TRBD2. The V gene's germline CDR1 is SNHLY and CDR2 FYNNEI. Trimming took 7 bases from V and 0 from J; bases not matched to a gene: 8. The CDR3 totals 16 residues. The DNA for the CDR3 is TGTGCCAGCACCCTAGATCTAGCGGGAGGCTCCTACGAGCAGTACTTC. Residues: CASTLDLAGGSYEQYF.

This chain uses TRBV20-1 with TRBJ2-1; 13 bases agree with TRBD2. The CDR3 has 17 amino acids. The trim removed 3 bases at V and 8 bases at J, leaving 13 bases unmatched. CDR1 is DFQATT, CDR2 SNEGSKA, per germline (reference sequence). CDR3 loop: CSASHSSGTSGNDEQFF. Here the CDR3 DNA reads TGCAGTGCTAGTCACTCCTCCGGGACTAGCGGGAATGATGAGCAGTTCTTC.

The chain employs TRBV4-1 and TRBJ2-1; 11 bases match TRBD2. J lost 3 bases, V lost 5 bases, and 3 bases had no gene match. The CDR3 is made up of 15 amino acids. CDR1 MGHRA and CDR2 YSYEKL come from the germline V gene. CDR3 residues: CASSTGLAVYNEQFF. The DNA of the CDR3 is TGCGCCAGCAGCACGGGACTAGCGGTCTACAATGAGCAGTTCTTC.

The rearrangement joins TRBV7-2 to TRBJ2-7; D remains ambiguous. The CDR3 contains 14 residues. Germline V gives CDR1 SGHTA, CDR2 FQGNSA. V lost 1 base to trimming and J lost 9 bases, with 16 bases between them. CDR3 sequence reads: CASSLEVVALGQYF. CDR3 DNA sequence: TGTGCCAGCAGCTTAGAGGTGGTAGCCCTCGGGCAGTACTTC.

The chain is built from TRBV30 and TRBJ1-3; the D gene is possibly TRBD1 (5 bases). The CDR3 runs 15 residues. Germline CDR1 is GTSNPN and CDR2 is SVGIG (reference sequence). Trimming stripped 1 base from V and 2 bases from J, with 12 bases between. The CDR3 loop reads CAWSAPGRTGNTIYF. In DNA form, the CDR3 reads TGTGCCTGGAGTGCACCAGGGAGGACTGGAAACACCATATATTTT.

About this clone itself: Other DNA sequences in this sample translate to the same CDR3. The rearrangement joins TRBV19 to TRBJ1-5; TRBD1 agrees at 9 bases. The J segment lost 5 bases and the V segment lost 2 bases, leaving 1 base of the junction unmatched. The CDR3 runs to 14 residues. The germline gives CDR1 LNHDA, CDR2 SQIVND (reference sequence). This chain's CDR3 is CASSIWTGDQPQHF. CDR3 nucleotides: TGTGCCAGTAGTATATGGACAGGGGATCAGCCCCAGCATTTT.

The V and J genes are TRBV7-6 and TRBJ2-1; unclear D gene. Germline CDR1 reads SGHVS; CDR2 reads FNYEAQ. There are 15 residues in the CDR3. V dropped 5 bases and J dropped 4 bases, with 15 bases sitting between them. The CDR3 spells CASSRTGSTYNEQFF. The CDR3 DNA is TGTGCCAGCAGCCGCACCGGGTCCACATACAATGAGCAGTTCTTC.

This chain connects TRBV28 to TRBJ1-6; 7 nucleotides align to TRBD1. Looked up from germline, CDR1 is MDHEN and CDR2 is SYDVKM. The trim removed 0 bases at V and 6 bases at J, leaving 5 bases unmatched. The CDR3 extends over 16 amino acids. CDR3 nucleotide sequence: TGTGCCAGCAGTTTATGGGCAGGGGGGCCTAATTCACCCCTCCACTTT. Amino acids: CASSLWAGGPNSPLHF.

The V call is TRBV15, the J call TRBJ2-7; no definite D call. The CDR3 covers 14 residues. Looked up from germline, CDR1 is LNHNV and CDR2 is YYDKDF (reference sequence). V was pared by 0 bases and J by 4 bases, with 10 bases between. The CDR3 coding sequence is TGTGCCACCAGCAGAGAGGGTATGACTTACGAGCAGTACTTC. Translated, it gives CATSREGMTYEQYF.

This chain connects TRBV2 to TRBJ1-1; D is possibly TRBD1 (5 bases). Germline V CDR1 and CDR2: SNHLY, FYNNEI. Trimming removed 3 bases from V and 0 bases from J, with 14 bases in between. This CDR3 comprises 16 residues. CDR3 region: CASSEGVPKLNTEAFF. In DNA, the CDR3 is TGTGCCAGCAGTGAGGGGGTGCCGAAGTTGAACACTGAAGCTTTCTTT.